Listed here are 18 T cell receptor beta chains from one sample, sequenced in a study of beta chain features in type 1 diabetes. Study-wide findings and caveats: People with Type 1 diabetes carried modestly yet significantly shorter TCRB CDR3s in all four CD4+ subsets.

These receptors have no identified antigens. Expressed TCRB transcripts were sequenced because the isolated RNA had all been reverse transcribed beforehand. Using immunoSEQ multiplex PCR, the repertoire was profiled, and TCRdb retains in-frame clones only, with some absent. The profile shows around 56,000 clones, about 50% of them singletons. Sequences were obtained from Tregs from blood. The receptor set was obtained from a woman aged 40 to 50 with type 1 diabetes.

J is TRBJ2-3 and V is TRBV19, with 8 bases aligning to TRBD2. The CDR3 is made up of 17 amino acids. Germline CDR1 is LNHDA and CDR2 is SQIVND (reference sequence). The trim removed 1 base at V and 1 base at J, leaving 7 bases unmatched. DNA of the CDR3: TGTGCCAGTAGTATAGGCCGACGAGCGGGGGGCACAGATACGCAGTATTTT. Its translation is CASSIGRRAGGTDTQYF.

This sequence joins TRBV7-2 and TRBJ1-5, with 10 bases that match TRBD1. V gave up 4 bases and J gave up 7 bases; unmatched junction bases: 7. The CDR3 spans 15 residues. Per germline, CDR1 SGHTA and CDR2 FQGNSA. The DNA for the CDR3 is TGTGCCAGCAGCTCTGGGACAGGGGTTGGACAGCCCCAGCATTTT. As protein: CASSSGTGVGQPQHF. Full variable domain (remainder filled in from reference TRBV7-2 and TRBJ1-5): GAGVSQSPSNKVTEKGKDVELRCDPISGHTALYWYRQSLGQGLEFLIYFQGNSAPDKSGLPSDRFSAERTGGSVSTLTIQRTQQEDSAVYLCASSSGTGVGQPQHFGDGTRLSIL.

This chain links TRBV6-5 with TRBJ1-4, with TRBD1 identical over 8 bases. The length of the CDR3 is 14 residues. Per the germline V gene, CDR1 is MNHEY and CDR2 is SVGAGI. The V segment lost 6 bases and the J segment 5 bases; nucleotides outside the gene matches: 5. The CDR3 nucleotides read TGTGCCAGCAGAGGGACAGGACCCAATGAAAAACTGTTTTTT. Translation gives CASRGTGPNEKLFF.

This clone rates as medium-sized (0.01 to 0.1%). The V gene is TRBV28, the J gene TRBJ2-5, with 9 bases aligning to TRBD1. V lost 3 bases to trimming and J lost 5 bases; unmatched junction nucleotides: 10. The CDR3 contains 16 residues. Per the germline V gene, CDR1 is MDHEN and CDR2 is SYDVKM. Written as DNA, the CDR3 is TGTGCCAGCAGTTTCCCCCGGACAGGGGCCCAGGAGACCCAGTACTTC. Its protein is CASSFPRTGAQETQYF.

The V gene is TRBV28, the J gene TRBJ2-1; 11 positions match TRBD1. This CDR3 spans 15 amino acids. Germline CDR1 and CDR2: MDHEN and SYDVKM. V lost 6 bases to trimming and J lost 5 bases; unmatched junction nucleotides: 6. CDR3 loop: CASSPGGQGDNEQFF. The CDR3 coding sequence is TGTGCCAGCAGCCCAGGGGGACAGGGGGACAATGAGCAGTTCTTC.

This clone was seen a few times. The chain carries TRBV7-2 and TRBJ2-2; 7 bases agree with TRBD2. The germline V gene encodes CDR1 SGHTA and CDR2 FQGNSA. V lost 4 bases to trimming and J lost 6 bases; unmatched junction nucleotides: 20. The CDR3 has 19 amino acids. The CDR3 reads CASSSGRMWGGGSSGELFF. The CDR3 DNA reads as TGTGCCAGCAGCTCCGGCCGAATGTGGGGCGGGGGTAGCTCCGGGGAGCTGTTTTTT.

The chain is built from TRBV7-2 and TRBJ2-7; 8 bases line up with TRBD1. Germline V gene lookup returns CDR1 SGHTA and CDR2 FQGNSA. The ends lost 6 bases at V and 1 base at J; junction bases unmatched: 8. There are 15 residues in the CDR3. This CDR3 is CASRITGTGSYEQYF. The CDR3 nucleotides are TGTGCCAGCAGGATTACAGGGACAGGTTCCTACGAGCAGTACTTC.

Comments on this clone: Its ends do not fully match the called genes, so a read error is possible. The rearrangement uses TRBV6-6 and TRBJ1-4; TRBD1 is a possible D gene (6 bases). The CDR3 length is 15 residues. The germline V gene has CDR1 MNHNY and CDR2 SVGAGI (reference sequence). The CDR3 here is CASRPGGGPNEKLFF. CDR3 sequence (DNA): TGCGCCAGCAGGCCTGGGGGGGGGCCTAATGAAAAACTGTTTTTT.

The chain joins TRBV7-2 to TRBJ2-3; 7 nucleotides align to TRBD1. After removal of 5 bases from V and 12 bases from J, the junction contained 8 bases not matched to a gene. CDR3 length: 12 residues. The germline V gene encodes CDR1 SGHTA and CDR2 FQGNSA. The CDR3 sequence is CASSPGQLLQYF. The CDR3 DNA sequence: TGTGCCAGCAGCCCGGGACAGCTTCTTCAGTATTTT.

The chain recombines TRBV5-1 with TRBJ2-7, with D possibly matching TRBD1 (6 bases). Germline loops: CDR1 SGHRS, CDR2 YFSETQ. The V end lost 3 bases, the J end lost 2 bases, and 18 bases lay between the germline ends. CDR3 length: 16 amino acids. In nucleotides, the CDR3 is TGCGCCAGCAGCTCGGGCTTTCAACAGGGAACCTACGAGCAGTACTTC. Protein product: CASSSGFQQGTYEQYF.

The rearrangement uses TRBV19 and TRBJ1-2; D perhaps matches TRBD1 (5 bases). CDR3 size: 15 residues. V lost 2 bases to trimming and J lost 1 base, with 11 bases between them. Germline V gives CDR1 LNHDA, CDR2 SQIVND (reference sequence). The DNA for the CDR3 is TGTGCCAGTAGTATAACGAGCGACAGTAACTATGGCTACACCTTC. Encoded protein: CASSITSDSNYGYTF.

This clone has a handful of counts. In nucleotides, the CDR3 is TGTGCCAGCAGCCAACAGGGGGACAATGAGCAGTTCTTC. Its protein product is CASSQQGDNEQFF. The chain is built from TRBV7-9 and TRBJ2-1; 8 bases fit TRBD1. The V gene's germline CDR1 is SEHNR and CDR2 FQNEAQ (reference sequence). Unmatched junction bases numbered 2, after V lost 5 bases and J lost 5 bases. The CDR3 runs 13 residues.

This chain uses TRBV5-4 with TRBJ1-1; TRBD1 matches at 8 bases. Germline CDR1 is SGHNT and CDR2 is YYREEE (reference sequence). There are 15 residues in the CDR3. V was clipped by 2 bases and J by 2 bases; unmatched bases: 5. The CDR3 DNA is TGTGCCAGCAGCTTAGTCACAGGGGGAAACACTGAAGCTTTCTTT. Residues: CASSLVTGGNTEAFF.

The chain is built from TRBV7-2 and TRBJ1-1; 8 bases fit TRBD1. CDR3 length: 14 amino acids. The trim removed 4 bases at V and 3 bases at J, leaving 4 bases unmatched. CDR1 and CDR2 from the germline V gene are SGHTA and FQGNSA. The CDR3 region is CASSSQGADTEAFF. The CDR3 nucleotides are TGTGCCAGCAGCTCCCAGGGGGCTGACACTGAAGCTTTCTTT.

The chain joins TRBV7-3 to TRBJ2-1; D is perhaps TRBD2 (6 bases). The CDR3 runs to 17 residues. V shed 3 bases and J shed 2 bases, with 17 bases lying between them. Germline V gene data show CDR1 as SGHTA and CDR2 as FQGTGA. The CDR3 here is CASSFGGLGVAYNEQFF. The CDR3 region has the DNA TGTGCCAGCAGCTTTGGGGGGTTGGGGGTCGCCTACAATGAGCAGTTCTTC.

The chain recombines TRBV15 with TRBJ1-4; TRBD1 aligns across 7 bases. This CDR3 has 13 residues. With 3 bases clipped from V and 12 bases from J, the junction kept 7 bases outside the gene matches. Germline CDR1 is LNHNV and CDR2 is YYDKDF (reference sequence). DNA for the CDR3: TGTGCCACCAGCAGGGGACAGATTTCGGAACTGTTTTTT. It encodes CATSRGQISELFF. The full variable domain, with the rest looked up from reference TRBV15 and TRBJ1-4, is DAMVIQNPRYQVTQFGKPVTLSCSQTLNHNVMYWYQQKSSQAPKLLFHYYDKDFNNEADTPDNFQSRRPNTSFCFLDIRSPGLGDTAMYLCATSRGQISELFFGSGTQLSVL.

DNA of the CDR3: TGTGCCTCCTGGACGGGGGGTAACTATGGCTACACCTTC. Protein sequence: CASWTGGNYGYTF. J is TRBJ1-2 and V is TRBV10-3; D is possibly TRBD1 (5 bases). The CDR3 extends over 13 amino acids. V was trimmed by 11 bases and J by 1 base, leaving 14 bases between them. Germline CDR1 is ENHRY and CDR2 is SYGVKD.

The V gene is TRBV6-1, the J gene TRBJ1-5; no reliable D call. The CDR3 consists of 16 residues. Germline V CDR1 and CDR2: MNHNS, SASEGT. Between the trimmed V and J ends, which lost 4 bases and 2 bases, there was a span of 15 bases. The chain's CDR3 is CASSGWSGWGNQPQHF. The CDR3 DNA is TGTGCCAGCAGTGGCTGGTCCGGGTGGGGCAATCAGCCCCAGCATTTT.